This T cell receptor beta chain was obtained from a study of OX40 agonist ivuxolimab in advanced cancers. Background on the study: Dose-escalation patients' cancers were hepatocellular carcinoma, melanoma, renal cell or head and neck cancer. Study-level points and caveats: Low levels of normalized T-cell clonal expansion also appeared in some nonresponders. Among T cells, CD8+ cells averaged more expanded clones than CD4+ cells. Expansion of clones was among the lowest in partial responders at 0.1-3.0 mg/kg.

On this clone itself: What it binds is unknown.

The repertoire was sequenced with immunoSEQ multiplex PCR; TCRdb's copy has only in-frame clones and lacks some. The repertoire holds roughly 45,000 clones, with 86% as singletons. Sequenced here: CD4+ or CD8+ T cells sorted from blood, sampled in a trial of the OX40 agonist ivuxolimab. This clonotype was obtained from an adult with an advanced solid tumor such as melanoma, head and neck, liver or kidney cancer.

CDR3 coding DNA: TGTGCCAGCAGTTGGCAGGTCACAGATACGCAGTATTTT. Translated, it gives CASSWQVTDTQYF. The chain links TRBV6-6 to TRBJ2-3; D uncertain. CDR1 MNHNY and CDR2 SVGAGI come from the germline V gene (reference sequence). Trimming shortened V by 4 bases and J by 2 bases, and 7 bases separated the two germline ends. CDR3 size: 13 residues.